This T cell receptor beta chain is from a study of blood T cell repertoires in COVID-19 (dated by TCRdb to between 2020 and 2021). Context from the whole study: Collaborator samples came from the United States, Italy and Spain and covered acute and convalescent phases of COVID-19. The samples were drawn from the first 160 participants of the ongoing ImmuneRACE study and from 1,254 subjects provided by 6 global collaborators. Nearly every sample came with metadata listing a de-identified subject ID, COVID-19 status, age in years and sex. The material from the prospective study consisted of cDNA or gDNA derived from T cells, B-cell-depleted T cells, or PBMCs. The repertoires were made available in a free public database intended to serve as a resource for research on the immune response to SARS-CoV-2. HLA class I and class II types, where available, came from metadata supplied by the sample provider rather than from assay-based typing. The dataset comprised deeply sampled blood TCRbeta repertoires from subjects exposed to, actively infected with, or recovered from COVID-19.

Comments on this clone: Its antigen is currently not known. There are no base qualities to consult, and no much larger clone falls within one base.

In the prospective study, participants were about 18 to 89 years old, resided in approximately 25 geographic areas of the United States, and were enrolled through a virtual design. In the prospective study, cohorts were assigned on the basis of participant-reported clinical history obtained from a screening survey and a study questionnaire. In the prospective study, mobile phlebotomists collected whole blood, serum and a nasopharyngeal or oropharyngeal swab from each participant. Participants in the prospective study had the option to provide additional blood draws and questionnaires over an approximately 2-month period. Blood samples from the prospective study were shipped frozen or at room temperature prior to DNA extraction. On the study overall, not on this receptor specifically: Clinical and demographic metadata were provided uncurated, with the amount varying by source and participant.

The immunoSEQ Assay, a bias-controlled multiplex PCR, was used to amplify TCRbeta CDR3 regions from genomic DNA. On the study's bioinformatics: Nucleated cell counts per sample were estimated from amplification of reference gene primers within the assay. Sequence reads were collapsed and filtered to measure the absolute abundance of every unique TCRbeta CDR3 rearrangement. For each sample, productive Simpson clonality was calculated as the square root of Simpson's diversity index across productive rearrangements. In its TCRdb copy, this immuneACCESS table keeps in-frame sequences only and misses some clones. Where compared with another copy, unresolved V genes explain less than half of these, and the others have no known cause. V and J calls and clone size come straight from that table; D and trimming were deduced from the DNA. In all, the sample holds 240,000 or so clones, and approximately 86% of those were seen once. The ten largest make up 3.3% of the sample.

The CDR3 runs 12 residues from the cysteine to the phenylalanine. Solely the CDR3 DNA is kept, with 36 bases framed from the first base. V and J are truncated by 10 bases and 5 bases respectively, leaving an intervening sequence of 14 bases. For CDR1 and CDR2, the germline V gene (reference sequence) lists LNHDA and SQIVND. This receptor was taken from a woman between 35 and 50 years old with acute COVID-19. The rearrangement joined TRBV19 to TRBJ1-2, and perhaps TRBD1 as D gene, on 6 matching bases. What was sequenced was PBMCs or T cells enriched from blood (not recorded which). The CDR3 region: CATTDSAYGYTF. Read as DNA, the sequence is TGTGCCACCACGGACAGTGCTTATGGCTACACCTTC.